This T cell receptor beta chain stems from a study of cytomegalovirus exposure and HLA in healthy donors. It was with 60 Vbeta and 13 Jbeta primers that the PCR ran. Using immunoSEQ multiplex PCR, the repertoire was profiled, and TCRdb retains in-frame clones only, with some absent. The table for this sample gives approximately 140,000 clones. Trimming left V 3 bases short and J 0 bases short, with 7 bases between. Germline V gene data show CDR1 as SGDLS and CDR2 as YYNGEE. This CDR3 is 13 amino acids long. The chain uses TRBV9 and TRBJ2-7; D gene uncertain. Sequenced: PBMCs. This sequence originates from a man aged 40-50 years in good health and CMV-seronegative. DNA for the CDR3: TGTGCCAGCAGCGCAACGGGCTCCTACGAGCAGTACTTC. Translation: CASSATGSYEQYF.